Below are 18 T cell receptor beta chains sequenced from a single sample in a study of blood T cell repertoires in COVID-19. Clones were sequenced by immunoSEQ multiplex PCR, and TCRdb holds only the in-frame ones, with some missing. The data contain under 400,000 clones, about 89% of them seen just once; the ten biggest clones take up more than 9%. The specimen sequenced was peripheral blood. Source of these receptors: a woman aged 30 to 39 with COVID-19, enrolled during active disease.

V usage is TRBV5-1 and J usage is TRBJ1-1; no clear D. CDR1 and CDR2 (germline): SGHRS, YFSETQ. This CDR3 comprises 15 residues. Trimming removed 3 bases from V and 0 bases from J, with 12 bases in between. CDR3 protein: CASSSGGAMNTEAFF. DNA of the CDR3: TGCGCCAGCAGCTCCGGTGGAGCAATGAACACTGAAGCTTTCTTT. Complete variable domain (other parts from reference TRBV5-1 and TRBJ1-1): KAGVTQTPRYLIKTRGQQVTLSCSPISGHRSVSWYQQTPGQGLQFLFEYFSETQRNKGNFPGRFSGRQFSNSRSEMNVSTLELGDSALYLCASSSGGAMNTEAFFGQGTRLTVV.

The V gene is TRBV19, the J gene TRBJ2-5; 7 bases line up with TRBD2. CDR1 and CDR2 (germline): LNHDA, SQIVND (reference sequence). Trimming removed 6 bases from V and 4 bases from J; junction bases left unmatched: 8. The CDR3 is made up of 14 amino acids. CDR3 bases: TGTGCCAGTAGCGCCGTCTCGGGGGGAGAGACCCAGTACTTC. Translating it yields CASSAVSGGETQYF.

As regards this clone: The junction shows a germline mismatch at one end, possibly a read error. The genes are TRBV5-4 and TRBJ2-1; 8 bases match TRBD2. This CDR3 spans 12 amino acids. Looked up from germline, CDR1 is SGHNT and CDR2 is YYREEE (reference sequence). CDR3 sequence reads: CASSLGERERFF. The CDR3 bases are TGTGCCAGCAGCTTGGGGGAGCGGGAGCGGTTCTTC. The full variable domain, completed using reference TRBV5-4 and TRBJ2-1, is ETGVTQSPTHLIKTRGQQVTLRCSSQSGHNTVSWYQQALGQGPQFIFQYYREEENGRGNFPPRFSGLQFPNYSSELNVNALELDDSALYLCASSLGERERFFGPGTRLTVL.

This clone was picked up a small number of times. This chain connects TRBV3-1 (or the pseudogene TRBV3-2) to TRBJ2-2; D is unresolved. This CDR3 region has 14 residues. Germline values: CDR1 LGHDT, CDR2 YNNKEL (reference sequence). Trimming shortened V by 4 bases and J by 2 bases, and 8 bases separated the two germline ends. The CDR3 DNA is TGTGCCAGCAGCCCCCTTTTCAACACCGGGGAGCTGTTTTTT. Its protein is CASSPLFNTGELFF.

The rearrangement uses TRBV7-2 and TRBJ1-2; the D is unclear. V lost 1 base and J lost 0, with 6 bases in between. Germline CDR1 reads SGHTA; CDR2 reads FQGNSA. The CDR3 covers 14 residues. CDR3 sequence reads: CASSLGAANYGYTF. CDR3 coding DNA: TGTGCCAGCAGCTTAGGGGCAGCTAACTATGGCTACACCTTC.

The CDR3 sequence is CASSDGQPSYEQYF. The CDR3 region has the DNA TGTGCCAGCAGTGATGGACAGCCCTCCTACGAGCAGTACTTC. The chain couples TRBV27 to TRBJ2-7, with D perhaps TRBD1 (6 bases). Trimming removed 5 bases from V and 0 bases from J, with 11 bases in between. CDR1 MNHEY and CDR2 SMNVEV come from the germline V gene (reference sequence). The CDR3 extends over 14 amino acids.

The chain carries TRBV5-1 and TRBJ2-2; 8 nucleotides align to TRBD1. Germline V gene data show CDR1 as SGHRS and CDR2 as YFSETQ. V lost 4 bases, J lost 5 bases, and 4 bases stayed unmatched. There are 14 residues in the CDR3. As DNA, the CDR3 is TGCGCCAGCAGCAGTCAGGGGGCGACCGGGGAGCTGTTTTTT. It is translated as CASSSQGATGELFF.

V gene TRBV5-1 combines with J gene TRBJ2-7, with 9 bases that match TRBD1. The CDR3 covers 14 residues. V trimming: 4 bases; J trimming: 6 bases; junction bases outside the gene matches: 8. The germline V gene encodes CDR1 SGHRS and CDR2 YFSETQ. Here the CDR3 reads CASSRDRVSSEQYF. The CDR3 nucleotides read TGCGCCAGCAGCAGGGACAGGGTTTCTTCCGAGCAGTACTTC.

The V and J genes are TRBV5-1 and TRBJ1-1, with no clear D. This CDR3 has 14 residues. Germline V lookup: CDR1 SGHRS, CDR2 YFSETQ. The ends were cut back, 0 bases at V and 0 bases at J, with 6 bases in the middle. The CDR3 here is CASSLATVNTEAFF. The CDR3 nucleotides are TGCGCCAGCAGCTTGGCCACGGTGAACACTGAAGCTTTCTTT.

The chain links TRBV5-5 to TRBJ1-4; maybe TRBD1 (5 bases). Germline-derived CDR1 and CDR2 are SGHKS and YYEKEE (reference sequence). CDR3 length: 15 amino acids. The V end lost 2 bases, the J end lost 8 bases, and 16 bases lay between the germline ends. CDR3 sequence: CASSFGDPRGEKLFF. The CDR3 nucleotides read TGTGCCAGCAGCTTTGGGGACCCCCGGGGGGAAAAACTGTTTTTT.

This sequence joins TRBV18 and TRBJ1-1; 9 nucleotides match TRBD1. Germline CDR1 reads KGHSH; CDR2 reads LQKENI. Trimming took 2 bases from V and 4 from J; bases not matched to a gene: 5. The CDR3 spans 15 residues. CDR3 nucleotide sequence: TGTGCCAGCTCACCAACCCCGGACAGGGGCACTGAAGCTTTCTTT. Its protein is CASSPTPDRGTEAFF.

The chain has TRBV9 and TRBJ2-1; 7 bases line up with TRBD2. The CDR3 is 15 amino acids. CDR1 SGDLS and CDR2 YYNGEE come from the germline V gene. V was pared by 4 bases and J by 8 bases, with 12 bases of the junction left unmatched. CDR3 protein: CASSLSGTVGDEQFF. The CDR3, as DNA: TGTGCCAGCAGCTTGAGCGGGACGGTGGGCGATGAGCAGTTCTTC.

This chain joins TRBV5-6 and TRBJ2-3; 7 nucleotides agree with TRBD1. The germline CDR1 and CDR2 sequences are SGHDT and YYEEEE. This CDR3 has 15 amino acids. V lost 4 bases to trimming and J lost 2 bases; unmatched junction nucleotides: 7. The CDR3 region has the DNA TGTGCCAGCAGCGCTGGACAGGACATCACAGATACGCAGTATTTT. This sequence encodes CASSAGQDITDTQYF.

The chain carries TRBV6-6 and TRBJ2-2; 7 bases agree with TRBD2. After removal of 10 bases from V and 7 bases from J, the junction contained 12 bases not matched to a gene. This CDR3 is built from 14 residues. Per germline, CDR1 MNHNY and CDR2 SVGAGI (reference sequence). The DNA for the CDR3 is TGTGCCACCCTTGGGCCAGGGAGGGTCGGGGAGCTGTTTTTT. Protein product: CATLGPGRVGELFF.

This sequence joins TRBV21-1 and TRBJ2-6; the D segment call TRBD2 is taken from the table without a DNA check. TRBV21-1 is marked as a pseudogene. The CDR3 sequence is 15 residues long. The CDR3 DNA is TGTGCCAGCAGCACCGAGGGTGCTGGGGCCAACGTCCTGACTTTC. Encoded protein: CASSTEGAGANVLTF.

V is TRBV27 and J is TRBJ1-5, with D tentatively TRBD1 (6 bases). The CDR3 contains 16 residues. V was cut by 1 base and J by 3 bases, with 13 bases left in between. In germline, CDR1 is MNHEY, CDR2 SMNVEV (reference sequence). CDR3 DNA sequence: TGTGCCAGCAGTTTATTGGGTGACAGGTCCAATCAGCCCCAGCATTTT. It encodes CASSLLGDRSNQPQHF.

This clone was detected only a few times. V gene TRBV6-4 combines with J gene TRBJ1-5, with 9 bases lining up with TRBD1. The ends lost 4 bases at V and 7 bases at J; junction bases unmatched: 8. Germline values: CDR1 MRHNA, CDR2 SNTAGT. This CDR3 spans 15 amino acids. The CDR3 DNA reads as TGTGCCAGCAGTGCCGACGGGACAGGGAGCCAGCCCCAGCATTTT. It translates to CASSADGTGSQPQHF.

The chain's CDR3 is CASSPGGNQETQYF. For the CDR3, the DNA is TGCGCCAGCAGCCCCGGGGGGAACCAAGAGACCCAGTACTTC. This chain links TRBV5-1 with TRBJ2-5; TRBD2 matches 7 bases. Germline loops: CDR1 SGHRS, CDR2 YFSETQ. The junction had 3 bases not matched to a gene; V was cut back by 4 bases and J by 0 bases. This CDR3 region has 14 residues.